A selection of T cell receptor beta chains follows, all from one sample in a study of CD8 T cells in Susac syndrome. TCRdb re-derived calls from the immunoSEQ multiplex PCR reads in MiXCR, one entry per CDR3 protein. The data show 150,000 to 200,000 distinct CDR3 sequences, 90% to 95% seen once. Material for sequencing was CD4+ T cells from PBMCs. These receptor sequences come from a human donor in good health. The CDR3 runs from the conserved cysteine through the conserved F or W. The order of the fields is V gene, clone size, J gene, D gene, CDR3 protein, CDR3 DNA. The D gene is left open where the match is weak. Part of the rows lack a size; the others show once, few, many or a class for expanded clones.

>TRBV7-2|-|TRBJ2-7|-
CASSGYDEQYF
TGTGCCAGCAGCGGTTACGACGAGCAGTACTTC
>TRBV20-1|once|TRBJ2-3|-
CSAPAGSTDTQYF
TGCAGTGCCCCCGCGGGTAGCACAGATACGCAGTATTTT
>TRBV12-3/TRBV12-4|-|TRBJ2-7|-
CASGFRQDPPYEQYF
TGTGCCAGCGGTTTCCGACAGGACCCCCCCTACGAGCAGTACTTC
>TRBV20-1|-|TRBJ2-5|TRBD1
CSAFPGQGKETQYF
TGCAGTGCTTTCCCGGGACAGGGGAAAGAGACCCAGTACTTC
>TRBV25-1|-|TRBJ2-7|-
CATTHRDEQYF
TGTGCCACCACCCACAGGGACGAGCAGTACTTC
>TRBV29-1|-|TRBJ1-5|TRBD1
CSVGTGGGNQPQHF
TGCAGCGTTGGGACAGGGGGAGGCAATCAGCCCCAGCATTTT
>TRBV20-1|once|TRBJ1-1|-
CSASQARAEAFF
TGCAGTGCTAGCCAGGCTAGGGCTGAAGCTTTCTTT
>TRBV30|-|TRBJ2-1|-
CAWSADRQSQFF
TGTGCCTGGAGTGCCGACCGACAGAGCCAGTTCTTC
>TRBV4-3|-|TRBJ1-1|-
CASSQERATEAFF
TGCGCCAGCAGCCAAGAGCGGGCGACTGAAGCTTTCTTT
>TRBV7-2|-|TRBJ2-1|TRBD2
CASSLNSRGGRVEQFF
TGTGCCAGCAGCTTAAACTCCCGGGGGGGCCGGGTTGAGCAGTTCTTC
>TRBV29-1|-|TRBJ1-2|TRBD1
CSASGTGYGYTF
TGCAGCGCCTCCGGGACAGGATATGGCTACACCTTC
>TRBV3-1|-|TRBJ1-1|TRBD1
CASSLPGTAFEAFF
TGTGCCAGCAGCCTTCCCGGGACAGCCTTTGAAGCTTTCTTT
>TRBV12-3/TRBV12-4|-|TRBJ2-3|-
CASSRRDSGADTQYF
TGTGCCAGCAGCCGCAGGGATTCGGGTGCCGATACGCAGTATTTT
>TRBV3-1|-|TRBJ2-5|-
CASSRMTDYQETQYF
TGTGCCAGCAGCCGGATGACAGATTACCAAGAGACCCAGTACTTC
>TRBV2|-|TRBJ1-5|-
CASTAGVNQPQHF
TGTGCCAGCACCGCGGGGGTCAATCAGCCCCAGCATTTT
>TRBV7-9|-|TRBJ1-1|-
CASSLETANTEAFF
TGTGCCAGCAGCTTGGAGACAGCAAACACTGAAGCTTTCTTT
>TRBV5-1|-|TRBJ2-2|TRBD2
CASSSLAGVNTGELFF
TGCGCCAGCAGCTCCCTAGCGGGGGTAAACACCGGGGAGCTGTTTTTT
>TRBV20-1|-|TRBJ1-6|-
CSARIGTVRHSPLHF
TGCAGTGCTAGAATCGGGACGGTTAGACATTCACCCCTCCACTTT
>TRBV23-1|-|TRBJ1-6|TRBD1
CASRQGATSSPLHF
TGCGCCAGCCGACAGGGGGCGACATCTTCACCCCTCCACTTT
>TRBV15|once|TRBJ1-2|-
CATSRGMDSLGYTF
TGTGCCACCAGCAGAGGGATGGACAGTCTCGGCTACACCTTC
>TRBV6-2/TRBV6-3|-|TRBJ2-6|TRBD1
CASSWDRGNKANVLTF
TGTGCCAGCAGTTGGGACAGGGGAAATAAGGCCAACGTCCTGACTTTC
>TRBV7-6|-|TRBJ2-5|TRBD2
CASSTGLAGSRETQYF
TGTGCCAGCAGCACGGGACTAGCGGGGTCTCGGGAGACCCAGTACTTC
>TRBV20-1|-|TRBJ2-1|-
CSALNPYSYNEQFF
TGCAGTGCTCTGAACCCCTACTCCTACAATGAGCAGTTCTTC
>TRBV20-1|-|TRBJ1-5|TRBD1
CSVLDREDNQPQHF
TGCAGTGTCCTGGACAGGGAGGATAATCAGCCCCAGCATTTT
>TRBV10-3|-|TRBJ1-3|-
CAINRAAGAGNTIYF
TGTGCCATCAACCGCGCGGCAGGGGCTGGAAACACCATATATTTT
>TRBV7-3|-|TRBJ1-1|-
CASRVSGGTTEAFF
TGTGCCAGCAGGGTGTCGGGAGGGACCACTGAAGCTTTCTTT
>TRBV7-9|-|TRBJ2-3|TRBD1
CASTSTGEGGADTQYF
TGTGCCAGCACCTCGACAGGGGAAGGGGGTGCAGATACGCAGTATTTT
>TRBV20-1|-|TRBJ2-1|TRBD2
CSAKGGGLYSYNEQFF
TGCAGTGCTAAAGGCGGGGGGCTGTACTCCTACAATGAGCAGTTCTTC